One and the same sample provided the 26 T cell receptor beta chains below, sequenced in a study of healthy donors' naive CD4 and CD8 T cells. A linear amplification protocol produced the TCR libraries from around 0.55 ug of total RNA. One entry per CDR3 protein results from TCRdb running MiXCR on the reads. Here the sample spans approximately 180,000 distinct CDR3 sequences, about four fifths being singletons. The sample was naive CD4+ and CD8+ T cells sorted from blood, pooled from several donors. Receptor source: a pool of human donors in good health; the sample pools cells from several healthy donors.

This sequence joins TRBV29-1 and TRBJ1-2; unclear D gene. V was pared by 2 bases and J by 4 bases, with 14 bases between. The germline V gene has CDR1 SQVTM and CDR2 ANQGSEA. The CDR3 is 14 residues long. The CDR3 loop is CSVEIGLGVYGYTF. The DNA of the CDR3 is TGCAGCGTTGAAATTGGGCTGGGCGTCTATGGCTACACCTTC.

CDR3 loop: CASSFRPGAFYEQYF. CDR3 coding DNA: TGTGCCAGCAGCTTCCGTCCAGGGGCCTTCTACGAGCAGTACTTC. The chain carries TRBV11-1 and TRBJ2-7; possible D gene TRBD1, 6 bases. This CDR3 has 15 amino acids. The germline gives CDR1 SGHAT, CDR2 FQDESV (reference sequence). The V gene lost 3 bases and the J gene lost 3 bases, with 15 bases spanning the gap. Complete variable domain (other parts from reference TRBV11-1 and TRBJ2-7): EAEVAQSPRYKITEKSQAVAFWCDPISGHATLYWYRQILGQGPELLVQFQDESVVDDSQLPKDRFSAERLKGVDSTLKIQPAELGDSAMYLCASSFRPGAFYEQYFGPGTRLTVT.

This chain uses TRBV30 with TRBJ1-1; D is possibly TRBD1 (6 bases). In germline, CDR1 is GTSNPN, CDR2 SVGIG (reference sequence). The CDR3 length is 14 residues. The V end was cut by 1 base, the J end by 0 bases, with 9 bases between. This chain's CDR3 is CAWSDGGLNTEAFF. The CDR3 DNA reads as TGTGCCTGGAGTGACGGGGGGCTGAACACTGAAGCTTTCTTT.

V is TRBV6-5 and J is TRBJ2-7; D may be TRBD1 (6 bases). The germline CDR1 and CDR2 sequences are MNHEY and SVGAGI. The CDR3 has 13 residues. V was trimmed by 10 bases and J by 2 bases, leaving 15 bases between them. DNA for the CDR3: TGTGCCATCAGGGGTACAGACACCTACGAGCAGTACTTC. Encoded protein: CAIRGTDTYEQYF.

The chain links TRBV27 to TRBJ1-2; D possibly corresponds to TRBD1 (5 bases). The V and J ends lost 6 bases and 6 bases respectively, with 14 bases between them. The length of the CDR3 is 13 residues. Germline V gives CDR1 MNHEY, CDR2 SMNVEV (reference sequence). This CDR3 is CASSEGTANGYTF. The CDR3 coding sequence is TGTGCCAGCAGCGAAGGGACGGCCAATGGCTACACCTTC.

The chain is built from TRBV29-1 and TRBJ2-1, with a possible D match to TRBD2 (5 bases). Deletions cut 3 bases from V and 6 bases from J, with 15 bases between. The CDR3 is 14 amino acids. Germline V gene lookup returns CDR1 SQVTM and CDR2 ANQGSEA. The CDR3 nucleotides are TGCAGCGTTGATTACACCTCCGGACTCAATGAGCAGTTCTTC. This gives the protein CSVDYTSGLNEQFF.

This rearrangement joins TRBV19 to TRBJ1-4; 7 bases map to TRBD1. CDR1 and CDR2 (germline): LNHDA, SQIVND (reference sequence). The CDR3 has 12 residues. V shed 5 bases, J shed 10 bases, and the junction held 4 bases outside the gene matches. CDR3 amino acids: CASSWTGGKLFF. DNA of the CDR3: TGTGCCAGTAGTTGGACAGGAGGAAAACTGTTTTTT.

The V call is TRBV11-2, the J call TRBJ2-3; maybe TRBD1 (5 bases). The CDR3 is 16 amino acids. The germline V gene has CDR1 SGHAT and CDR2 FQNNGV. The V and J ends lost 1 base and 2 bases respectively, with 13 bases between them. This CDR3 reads CASSLGGAASTDTQYF. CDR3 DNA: TGTGCCAGCAGCTTAGGTGGGGCCGCCTCCACAGATACGCAGTATTTT.

In DNA form, the CDR3 reads TGTGCCAGCAGGGGGTTTGGAAACACCATATATTTT. The encoded protein is CASRGFGNTIYF. This sequence joins TRBV6-5 and TRBJ1-3; D gene ambiguous. The CDR3 loop spans 12 amino acids. V lost 6 bases to trimming and J lost 3 bases, with 6 bases between them. Germline CDR1 and CDR2: MNHEY and SVGAGI.

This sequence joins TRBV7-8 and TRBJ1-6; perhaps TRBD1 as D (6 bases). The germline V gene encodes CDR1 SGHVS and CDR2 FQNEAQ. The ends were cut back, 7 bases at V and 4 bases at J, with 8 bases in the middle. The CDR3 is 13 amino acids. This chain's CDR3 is CASKTGYNSPLHF. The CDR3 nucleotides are TGTGCCAGCAAAACAGGGTATAATTCACCCCTCCACTTT.

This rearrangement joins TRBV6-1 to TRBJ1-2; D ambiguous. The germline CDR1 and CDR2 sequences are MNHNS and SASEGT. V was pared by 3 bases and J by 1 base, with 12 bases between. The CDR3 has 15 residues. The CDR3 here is CASSDLRSLNYGYTF. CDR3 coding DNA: TGTGCCAGCAGTGACCTTCGCTCACTTAACTATGGCTACACCTTC.

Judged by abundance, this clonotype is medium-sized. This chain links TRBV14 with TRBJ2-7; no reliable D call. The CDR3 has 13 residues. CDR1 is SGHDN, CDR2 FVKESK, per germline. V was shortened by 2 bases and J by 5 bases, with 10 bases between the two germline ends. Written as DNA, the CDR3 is TGTGCCAGCAGCCAAACCCGCGGCCACGAGCAGTACTTC. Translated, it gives CASSQTRGHEQYF.

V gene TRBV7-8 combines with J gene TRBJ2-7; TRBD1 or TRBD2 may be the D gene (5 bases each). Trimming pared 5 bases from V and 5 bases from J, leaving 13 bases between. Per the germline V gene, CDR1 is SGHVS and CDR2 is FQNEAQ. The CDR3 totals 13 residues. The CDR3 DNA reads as TGTGCCAGCAGCGCCGGGGCCTTCCACGAGCAGTACTTC. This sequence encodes CASSAGAFHEQYF.

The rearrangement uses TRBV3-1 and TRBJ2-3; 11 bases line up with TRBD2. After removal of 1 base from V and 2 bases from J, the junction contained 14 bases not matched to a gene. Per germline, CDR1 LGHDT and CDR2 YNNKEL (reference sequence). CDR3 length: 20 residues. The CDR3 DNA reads TGTGCCAGCAGCCAAGCGGGACTAGCGGAGAGGAAAATCCTCACAGATACGCAGTATTTT. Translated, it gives CASSQAGLAERKILTDTQYF.

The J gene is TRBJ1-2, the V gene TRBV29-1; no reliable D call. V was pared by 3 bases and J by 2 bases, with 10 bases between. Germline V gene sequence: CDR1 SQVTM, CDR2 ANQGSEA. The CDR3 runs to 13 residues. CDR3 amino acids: CSVDEGPNYGYTF. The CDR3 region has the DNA TGCAGCGTTGACGAAGGGCCGAACTATGGCTACACCTTC.

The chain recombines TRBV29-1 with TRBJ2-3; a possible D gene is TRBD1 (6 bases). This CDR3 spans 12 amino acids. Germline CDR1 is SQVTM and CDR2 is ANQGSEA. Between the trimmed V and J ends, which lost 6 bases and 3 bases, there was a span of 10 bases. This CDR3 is CSVLQGTDTQYF. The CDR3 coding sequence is TGCAGCGTGCTACAGGGTACAGATACGCAGTATTTT.

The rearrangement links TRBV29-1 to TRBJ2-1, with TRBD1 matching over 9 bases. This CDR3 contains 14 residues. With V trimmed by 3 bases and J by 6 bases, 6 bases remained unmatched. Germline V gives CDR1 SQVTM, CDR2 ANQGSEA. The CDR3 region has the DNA TGCAGCGTTGAGCGGGACAGGGATAGCAATGAGCAGTTCTTC. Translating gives CSVERDRDSNEQFF.

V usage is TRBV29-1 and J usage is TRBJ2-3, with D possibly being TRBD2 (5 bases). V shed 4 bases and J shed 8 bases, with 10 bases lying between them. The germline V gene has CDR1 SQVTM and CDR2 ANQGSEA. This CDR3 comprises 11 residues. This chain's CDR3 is CSVAWAGTQYF. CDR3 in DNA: TGCAGCGTTGCATGGGCGGGTACGCAGTATTTT.

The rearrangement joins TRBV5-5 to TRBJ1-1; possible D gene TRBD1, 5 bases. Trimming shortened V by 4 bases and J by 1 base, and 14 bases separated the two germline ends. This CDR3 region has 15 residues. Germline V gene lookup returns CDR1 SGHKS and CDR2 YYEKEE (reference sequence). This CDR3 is CASSPTGTENTEAFF. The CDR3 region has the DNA TGTGCCAGCAGCCCCACCGGGACGGAGAACACTGAAGCTTTCTTT.

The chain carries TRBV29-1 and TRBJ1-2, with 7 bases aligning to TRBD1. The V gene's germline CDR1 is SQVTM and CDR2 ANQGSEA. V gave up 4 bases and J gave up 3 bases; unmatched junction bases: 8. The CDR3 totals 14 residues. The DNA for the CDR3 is TGCAGCGTTGCCGGACAGGCGAAACACTATGGCTACACCTTC. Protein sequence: CSVAGQAKHYGYTF.

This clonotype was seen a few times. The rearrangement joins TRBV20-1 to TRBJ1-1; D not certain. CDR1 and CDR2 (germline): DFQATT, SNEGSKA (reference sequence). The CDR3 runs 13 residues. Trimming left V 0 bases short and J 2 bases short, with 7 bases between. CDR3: CSARDLGNTEAFF. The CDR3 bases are TGCAGTGCTAGAGATCTCGGTAACACTGAAGCTTTCTTT.

The CDR3 here is CASSLGTGRLQETQYF. The CDR3 DNA sequence: TGTGCCAGCAGCTTAGGGACAGGGAGACTCCAAGAGACCCAGTACTTC. This chain connects TRBV11-3 to TRBJ2-5; 8 bases agree with TRBD1. This CDR3 is 16 amino acids long. Losses at the gene ends were 1 base for V and 1 base for J; bases not matched to a gene: 5. The germline CDR1 and CDR2 sequences are SGHNT and YENEEA.

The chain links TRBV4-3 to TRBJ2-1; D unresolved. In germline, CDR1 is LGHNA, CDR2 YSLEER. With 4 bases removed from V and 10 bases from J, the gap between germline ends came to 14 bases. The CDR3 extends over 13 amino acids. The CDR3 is CASSPSVVREQFF. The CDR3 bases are TGCGCCAGCAGCCCTTCAGTGGTCAGGGAGCAGTTCTTC.

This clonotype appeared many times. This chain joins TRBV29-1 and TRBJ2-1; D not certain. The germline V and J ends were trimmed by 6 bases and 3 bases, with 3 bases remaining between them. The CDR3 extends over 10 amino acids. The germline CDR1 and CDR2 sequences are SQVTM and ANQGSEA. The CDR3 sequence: CSVDYNEQFF. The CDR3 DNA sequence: TGCAGCGTCGACTACAATGAGCAGTTCTTC.

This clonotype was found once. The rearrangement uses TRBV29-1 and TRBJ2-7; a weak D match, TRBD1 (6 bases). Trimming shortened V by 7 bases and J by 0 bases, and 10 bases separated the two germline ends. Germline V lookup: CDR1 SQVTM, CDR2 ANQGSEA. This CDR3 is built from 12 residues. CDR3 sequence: CSAEDSSYEQYF. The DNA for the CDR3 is TGCAGCGCCGAGGACAGCTCCTACGAGCAGTACTTC.

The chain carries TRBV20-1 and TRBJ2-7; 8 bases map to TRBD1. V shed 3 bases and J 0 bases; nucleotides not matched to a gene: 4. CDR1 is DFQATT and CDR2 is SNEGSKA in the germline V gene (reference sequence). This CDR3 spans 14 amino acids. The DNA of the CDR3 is TGCAGTGCTAGGCTACAGGGGGGCTCCTACGAGCAGTACTTC. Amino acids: CSARLQGGSYEQYF.